This entry describes one T cell receptor beta chain. The data were obtained in a study of cytomegalovirus exposure and HLA in healthy donors. PCR involved 60 Vbeta and 13 Jbeta primers. Produced via immunoSEQ multiplex PCR; TCRdb's table is partial and in-frame only. The profile shows about 170,000 clones, roughly 76% of them singletons. Trimming removed 0 bases at V and 9 bases at J, with 14 bases between. The V gene's germline CDR1 is GTSNPN and CDR2 SVGIG (reference sequence). The CDR3 length is 13 residues. The chain has TRBV30 and TRBJ1-2; no clear D. This TCR was sampled from a male donor in good health and CMV-seronegative. The sample was PBMCs. The DNA of the CDR3 is TGTGCCTGGAGTGTGTCGGTGTATGGTAGCTACACCTTC. This codes for CAWSVSVYGSYTF. The full variable domain, rest sourced from reference TRBV30 and TRBJ1-2, is SQTIHQWPATLVQPVGSPLSLECTVEGTSNPNLYWYRQAAGRGLQLLFYSVGIGQISSEVPQNLSASRPQDRQFILSSKKLLLSDSGFYLCAWSVSVYGSYTFGSGTRLTVV.